Listed below are T cell receptor beta chains from one sample, sequenced in a study of T-cell reconstitution after alpha-beta-depleted transplantation in children. TCRdb reanalysed the PCR reads using MiXCR and keeps one entry per CDR3 protein. The sample contains 540,000 or so distinct CDR3 sequences, under 30% of which appear only once. The specimen comprised PBMCs, mostly from graft donor cells, sampled 360 days after TCRalphabeta/CD19-depleted stem cell transplant. The receptor source for this set is a boy less than two years old who had a stem cell transplant for acute myeloid leukemia, so the T cells may come from the graft donor. The CDR3 runs from the conserved cysteine through the conserved F or W. A D gene is named only where the DNA matches it firmly. Not every row has a clone size; where given, it reads once, few, many or a size class.

cdr3_aa cdr3_nt j_call v_call clone_size d_call
CASSLVGLGQETQYF TGTGCCAGCAGCTTGGTGGGACTAGGGCAAGAGACCCAGTACTTC TRBJ2-5 TRBV5-6 many TRBD2
CSVGGGFNTGRYTF TGCAGCGTGGGGGGAGGGTTTAATACCGGTCGCTACACCTTC TRBJ1-2 TRBV29-1 . .
CASSYSCRDAIYEQYF TGTGCCAGCAGTTACTCTTGCCGGGACGCGATCTACGAGCAGTACTTC TRBJ2-7 TRBV6-2/TRBV6-3 . .
CCASVAGWVRGTDTQYF TGCTGTGCTAGCGTGGCAGGGTGGGTAAGGGGCACAGATACGCAGTATTTT TRBJ2-3 TRBV20-1 . .
CSARDQRGRPNEKLFF TGCAGTGCTAGAGATCAAAGGGGTAGGCCTAATGAAAAACTGTTTTTT TRBJ1-4 TRBV20-1 few .
CASTPDREETQYF TGTGCCAGCACCCCGGACAGGGAAGAGACCCAGTACTTC TRBJ2-5 TRBV12-3/TRBV12-4 . TRBD1
CASQGRGETQYF TGTGCCAGTCAGGGTCGGGGAGAGACCCAGTACTTC TRBJ2-5 TRBV2 . .
CSVIAGGTDTQYF TGCAGCGTTATAGCGGGGGGTACAGATACGCAGTATTTT TRBJ2-3 TRBV29-1 many TRBD2
CASTRQYSGANVLTF TGTGCCAGCACCCGACAGTACTCTGGGGCCAACGTCCTGACTTTC TRBJ2-6 TRBV2 many .
CASRRTGTGLYNEQFF TGTGCCAGCAGAAGGACCGGGACAGGGCTGTACAATGAGCAGTTCTTC TRBJ2-1 TRBV12-3/TRBV12-4 few TRBD1
CASSRAGGQETQYF TGTGCCAGCAGTCGCGCGGGGGGGCAAGAGACCCAGTACTTC TRBJ2-5 TRBV7-2 few TRBD2
CASSALFGVETQYF TGTGCCAGCAGCGCGCTTTTCGGGGTAGAGACCCAGTACTTC TRBJ2-5 TRBV7-8 . .
CASSYSGLAVTDTQYF TGTGCCAGCAGCTATTCCGGACTAGCGGTCACAGATACGCAGTATTTT TRBJ2-3 TRBV28 . TRBD2
CASGLRTGGRETQYF TGTGCTAGTGGTTTGAGGACAGGGGGCAGGGAGACCCAGTACTTC TRBJ2-5 TRBV12-5 many TRBD1
CSASPTLATSTDTQYF TGCAGTGCTAGTCCTACACTAGCGACAAGCACAGATACGCAGTATTTT TRBJ2-3 TRBV20-1 few TRBD2
CATSRETHQPQHF TGTGCCACCAGCAGAGAGACCCATCAGCCCCAGCATTTT TRBJ1-5 TRBV15 few .
CSVLPGTFQETQYF TGCAGTGTTCTCCCCGGGACATTCCAAGAGACCCAGTACTTC TRBJ2-5 TRBV20-1 few .
CASSQDWWGTSGNTIYF TGCGCCAGCAGCCAAGACTGGTGGGGGACCTCTGGAAACACCATATATTTT TRBJ1-3 TRBV4-1 many .
CASSPRLVANDQFF TGTGCCAGCAGTCCCAGACTAGTAGCCAATGACCAGTTCTTC TRBJ2-1 TRBV6-1 many .
CASSDGRNTEAFF TGTGCCAGCAGTGACGGTCGGAACACTGAAGCTTTCTTT TRBJ1-1 TRBV12-3/TRBV12-4 . .
CASSLGGRIRGHGYTF TGTGCCAGCAGCTTAGGGGGTCGGATCCGGGGCCATGGCTACACCTTC TRBJ1-2 TRBV11-2 . .
CSASSSGDTDTQYF TGCAGTGCTAGTTCCTCTGGGGACACAGATACGCAGTATTTT TRBJ2-3 TRBV20-1 many .
CASSVRTYNEQFF TGTGCCAGCAGTGTCAGGACCTATAATGAGCAGTTCTTC TRBJ2-1 TRBV6-6 . .
CASSQLSGHRNQPQHF TGTGCCAGCAGTCAATTATCAGGACACCGCAATCAGCCCCAGCATTTT TRBJ1-5 TRBV12-3/TRBV12-4 many .
CASSQARSSGYNEQFF TGTGCCAGCAGCCAAGCACGGTCTAGCGGTTACAATGAGCAGTTCTTC TRBJ2-1 TRBV3-1 many TRBD2
CASSLRPGVPNYGYTF TGTGCCAGCAGCCTCAGGCCCGGGGTACCTAACTATGGCTACACCTTC TRBJ1-2 TRBV28 . .